Shown below are 6 T cell receptor beta chains from a single sample sequenced in a study of blood T cells in healthy people across ages (dated by TCRdb to 2013 to 2016). Libraries were constructed by 5' RACE. Instrument used: Illumina HiSeq 2500. The second PCR ran for about 7 to 11 cycles and used a J-beta primer mix along with a sample-barcoded 5' primer. TCRdb trimmed the raw reads at Q25, called clones with MiXCR and kept productive beta chains. Duplicate CDR3 protein sequences are folded into a single record with the most common DNA and genes. The sample table contains about 1.5 million distinct CDR3 sequences; only one count was recorded for 35% to 45% of them. The top ten constitute about 4% of the sample. Sequenced input: blood. These receptor sequences come from a woman younger than 30 in good health.

The chain has TRBV4-3 and TRBJ2-3, with TRBD2 matching 9 bases. V lost 0 bases and J lost 4; bases outside the gene matches: 11. The germline V gene encodes CDR1 LGHNA and CDR2 YSLEER. The CDR3 has 18 residues. CDR3: CASSQDLSGGLLADTQYF. For the CDR3, the DNA is TGCGCCAGCAGCCAAGATTTGAGCGGGGGGCTCCTTGCAGATACGCAGTATTTT.

The V and J genes are TRBV6-2 or TRBV6-3 and TRBJ1-1; no clear D gene. Germline-derived CDR1 and CDR2 are MNHEY and SVGEGT. V lost 2 bases and J 3 bases, leaving 7 bases between the germline ends. The CDR3 length is 13 residues. CDR3: CASSYQLDTEAFF. In DNA form, the CDR3 reads TGTGCCAGCAGTTACCAATTGGACACTGAAGCTTTCTTT.

For this clonotype: This sequence may be a read error, since a much larger clone differs from it by one base. V gene TRBV18 combines with J gene TRBJ2-1; 9 bases are shared with TRBD1. The CDR3 runs 17 residues. Trimming removed 2 bases from V and 13 bases from J; junction bases left unmatched: 18. Germline V lookup: CDR1 KGHSH, CDR2 LQKENI. The CDR3 DNA reads TGTGCCAGCTCACCATCTCGCGGACAGGGGAGAAAGGAGACCCAGTTCTTC. It is translated as CASSPSRGQGRKETQFF.

Regarding this clonotype: This sequence may be a read error, since a much larger clone differs from it by one base. The genes are TRBV20-1 and TRBJ2-1; TRBD2 agrees at 11 bases. The germline CDR1 and CDR2 sequences are DFQATT and SNEGSKA (reference sequence). This CDR3 region has 15 residues. This CDR3 is CSAPSGRRSYNEQLF. The DNA of the CDR3 is TGCAGTGCCCCTAGCGGGAGGCGCTCCTACAATGAGCAGCTCTTC.

The CDR3 coding sequence is TGCAGCGTAACGGGACGGATCACAGATACGCAGTATTTT. It encodes CSVTGRITDTQYF. V usage is TRBV29-1 and J usage is TRBJ2-3; the D call may be TRBD1 or TRBD2 (5 bases each). CDR3 length: 13 residues. The ends were cut back, 6 bases at V and 2 bases at J, with 12 bases in the middle. Germline loops: CDR1 SQVTM, CDR2 ANQGSEA.

In DNA form, the CDR3 reads TGCAGTGCCACTAGCGGGAGCGGCGCCTACAATGAGCAGTTCTTC. Amino acids: CSATSGSGAYNEQFF. This rearrangement joins TRBV20-1 to TRBJ2-1, with 11 bases aligning to TRBD2. Germline V lookup: CDR1 DFQATT, CDR2 SNEGSKA (reference sequence). With V trimmed by 6 bases and J by 2 bases, 6 bases remained unmatched. The CDR3 spans 15 residues.